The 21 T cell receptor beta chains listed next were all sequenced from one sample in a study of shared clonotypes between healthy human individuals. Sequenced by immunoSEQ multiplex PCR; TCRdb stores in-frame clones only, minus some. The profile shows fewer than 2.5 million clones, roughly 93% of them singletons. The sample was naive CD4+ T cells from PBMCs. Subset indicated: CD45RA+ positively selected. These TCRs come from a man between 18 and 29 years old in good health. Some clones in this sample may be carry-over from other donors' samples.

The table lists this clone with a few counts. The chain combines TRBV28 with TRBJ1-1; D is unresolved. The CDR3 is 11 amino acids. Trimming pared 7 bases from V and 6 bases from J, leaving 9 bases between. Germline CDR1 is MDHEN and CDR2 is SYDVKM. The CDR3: CASKARSEAFF. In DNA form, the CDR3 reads TGTGCCAGCAAGGCAAGATCTGAAGCTTTCTTT.

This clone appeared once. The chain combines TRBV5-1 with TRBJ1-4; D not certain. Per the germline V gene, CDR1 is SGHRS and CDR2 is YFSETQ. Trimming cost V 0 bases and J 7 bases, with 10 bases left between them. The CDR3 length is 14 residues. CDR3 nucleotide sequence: TGCGCCAGCAGCTTGGCCCTTGGGAGTGAAAAACTGTTTTTT. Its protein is CASSLALGSEKLFF.

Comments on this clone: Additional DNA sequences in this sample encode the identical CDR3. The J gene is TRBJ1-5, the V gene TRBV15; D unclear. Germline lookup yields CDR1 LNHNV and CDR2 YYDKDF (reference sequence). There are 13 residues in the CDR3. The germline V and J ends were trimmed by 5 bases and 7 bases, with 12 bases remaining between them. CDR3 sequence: CATSRDRDQPQHF. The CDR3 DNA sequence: TGTGCCACCAGCCGGGATAGAGACCAGCCCCAGCATTTT.

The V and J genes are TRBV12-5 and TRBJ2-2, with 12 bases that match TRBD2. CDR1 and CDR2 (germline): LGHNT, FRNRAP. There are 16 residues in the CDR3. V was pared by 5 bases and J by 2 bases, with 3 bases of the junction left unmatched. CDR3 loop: CASGLAGGINTGELFF. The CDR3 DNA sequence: TGTGCTAGTGGTCTAGCGGGAGGGATAAACACCGGGGAGCTGTTTTTT.

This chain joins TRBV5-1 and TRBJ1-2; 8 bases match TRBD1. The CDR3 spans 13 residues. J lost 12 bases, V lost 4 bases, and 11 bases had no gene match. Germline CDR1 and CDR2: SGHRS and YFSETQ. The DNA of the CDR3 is TGCGCCAGCAGCCTTCGGACAGGGCCGGAAAACACCTTC. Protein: CASSLRTGPENTF.

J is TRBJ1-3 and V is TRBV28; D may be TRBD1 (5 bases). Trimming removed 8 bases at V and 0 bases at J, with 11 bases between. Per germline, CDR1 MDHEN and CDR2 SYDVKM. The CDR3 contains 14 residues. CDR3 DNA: TGTGCCAGCGAAACAGGTGCCTCTGGAAACACCATATATTTT. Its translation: CASETGASGNTIYF. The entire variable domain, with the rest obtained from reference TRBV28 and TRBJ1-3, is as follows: DVKVTQSSRYLVKRTGEKVFLECVQDMDHENMFWYRQDPGLGLRLIYFSYDVKMKEKGDIPEGYSVSREKKERFSLILESASTNQTSMYLCASETGASGNTIYFGEGSWLTVV.

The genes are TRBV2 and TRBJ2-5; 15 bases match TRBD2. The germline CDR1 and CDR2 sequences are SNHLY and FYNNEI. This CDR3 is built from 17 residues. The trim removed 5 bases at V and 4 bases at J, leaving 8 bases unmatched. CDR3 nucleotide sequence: TGTGCCAGCAGTCCCGGACTAGCGGGAGGGCGAGTAGAGACCCAGTACTTC. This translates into CASSPGLAGGRVETQYF.

Written as DNA, the CDR3 is TGTGCCTGGAGTAGGGACTCCGGAGGGTCAAAACTGTTTTTT. This translates into CAWSRDSGGSKLFF. The chain carries TRBV30 and TRBJ1-4; D possibly corresponds to TRBD1 (5 bases). With 2 bases removed from V and 10 bases from J, the gap between germline ends came to 17 bases. Per germline, CDR1 GTSNPN and CDR2 SVGIG (reference sequence). The CDR3 has 14 residues.

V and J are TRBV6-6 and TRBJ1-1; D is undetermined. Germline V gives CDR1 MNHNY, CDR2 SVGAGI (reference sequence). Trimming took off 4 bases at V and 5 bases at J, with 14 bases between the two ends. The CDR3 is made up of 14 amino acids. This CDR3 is CASSSSKGRTEAFF. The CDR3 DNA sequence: TGTGCCAGCAGTTCGAGTAAGGGTAGGACTGAAGCTTTCTTT.

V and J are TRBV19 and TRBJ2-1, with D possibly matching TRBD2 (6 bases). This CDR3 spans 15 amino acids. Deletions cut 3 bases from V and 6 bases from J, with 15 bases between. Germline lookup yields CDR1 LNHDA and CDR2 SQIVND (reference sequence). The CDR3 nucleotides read TGTGCCAGTAGTATCATGTATCCCGGGGGCAATGAGCAGTTCTTC. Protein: CASSIMYPGGNEQFF.

CDR3 in amino acids: CASSLFGQGSYEQYF. CDR3 DNA sequence: TGTGCCAGCAGTTTATTCGGACAGGGCTCCTACGAGCAGTACTTC. V and J are TRBV27 and TRBJ2-7; TRBD1 aligns across 8 bases. The CDR3 covers 15 residues. Trimming took 1 base from V and 0 from J; bases not matched to a gene: 2. Looked up from germline, CDR1 is MNHEY and CDR2 is SMNVEV (reference sequence).

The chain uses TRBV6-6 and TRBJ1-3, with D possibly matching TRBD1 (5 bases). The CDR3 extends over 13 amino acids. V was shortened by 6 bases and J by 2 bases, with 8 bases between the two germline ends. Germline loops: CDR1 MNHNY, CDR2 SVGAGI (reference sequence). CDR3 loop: CASRAGPGNTIYF. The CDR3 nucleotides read TGTGCCAGCAGGGCAGGGCCTGGAAACACCATATATTTT.

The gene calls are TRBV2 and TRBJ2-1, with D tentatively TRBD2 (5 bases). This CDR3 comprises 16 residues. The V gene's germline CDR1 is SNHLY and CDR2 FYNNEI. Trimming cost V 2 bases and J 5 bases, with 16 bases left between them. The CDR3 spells CASSELLGGEHNEQFF. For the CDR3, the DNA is TGTGCCAGCAGTGAACTTCTGGGTGGGGAGCACAATGAGCAGTTCTTC.

Here the CDR3 reads CASSSAQLASITGELFF. In DNA form, the CDR3 reads TGCGCCAGCAGCTCGGCCCAACTAGCGAGTATTACCGGGGAGCTGTTTTTT. V and J are TRBV5-1 and TRBJ2-2, with TRBD2 matching 7 bases. Germline assignment: CDR1 SGHRS and CDR2 YFSETQ. With 3 bases clipped from V and 5 bases from J, the junction kept 13 bases outside the gene matches. The CDR3 is 17 amino acids.

The CDR3 region is CASMGQSSGANVLTF. As DNA, the CDR3 is TGTGCCAGCATGGGACAGAGCTCTGGGGCCAACGTCCTGACTTTC. The V and J genes are TRBV28 and TRBJ2-6, with 7 nucleotides matching TRBD1. V dropped 7 bases and J dropped 0; count of bases not matched to a gene: 3. This CDR3 is built from 15 residues. Germline values: CDR1 MDHEN, CDR2 SYDVKM.

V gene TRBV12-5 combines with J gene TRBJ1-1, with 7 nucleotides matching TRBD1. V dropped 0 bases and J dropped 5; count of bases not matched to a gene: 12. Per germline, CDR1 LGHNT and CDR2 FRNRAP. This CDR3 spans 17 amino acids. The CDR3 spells CASGLVLGRQGGTEAFF. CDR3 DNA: TGTGCTAGTGGTTTGGTACTAGGCCGACAGGGTGGTACTGAAGCTTTCTTT. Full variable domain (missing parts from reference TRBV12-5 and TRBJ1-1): DARVTQTPRHKVTEMGQEVTMRCQPILGHNTVFWYRQTMMQGLELLAYFRNRAPLDDSGMPKDRFSAEMPDATLATLKIQPSEPRDSAVYFCASGLVLGRQGGTEAFFGQGTRLTVV.

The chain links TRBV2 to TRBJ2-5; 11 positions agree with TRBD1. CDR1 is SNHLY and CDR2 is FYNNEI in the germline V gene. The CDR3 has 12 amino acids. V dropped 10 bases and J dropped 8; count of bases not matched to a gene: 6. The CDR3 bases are TGTGCCAACCGGGACAGGGGGAATACCCAGTACTTC. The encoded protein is CANRDRGNTQYF.

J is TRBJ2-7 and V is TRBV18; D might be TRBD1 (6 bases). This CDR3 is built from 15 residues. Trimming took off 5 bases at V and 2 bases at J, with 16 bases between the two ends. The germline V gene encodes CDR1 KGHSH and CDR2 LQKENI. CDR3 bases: TGTGCCAGCTCATCCCGGGACATCGCTACCTACGAGCAGTACTTC. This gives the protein CASSSRDIATYEQYF.

CDR3 nucleotides: TGTGCCAGCAGCTACAGCGAGGGCACAGATACGCAGTATTTT. This sequence encodes CASSYSEGTDTQYF. The chain uses TRBV28 and TRBJ2-3; D gene uncertain. CDR1 and CDR2 from the germline V gene are MDHEN and SYDVKM. The V end was cut by 6 bases, the J end by 1 base, with 11 bases between. This CDR3 is 14 amino acids long.

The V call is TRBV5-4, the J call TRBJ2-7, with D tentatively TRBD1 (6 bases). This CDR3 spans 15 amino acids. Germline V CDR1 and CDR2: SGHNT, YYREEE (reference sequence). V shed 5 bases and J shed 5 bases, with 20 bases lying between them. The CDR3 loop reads CASSLPGVIINEQYF. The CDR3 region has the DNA TGTGCCAGCAGTCTCCCAGGGGTTATAATCAACGAGCAGTACTTC. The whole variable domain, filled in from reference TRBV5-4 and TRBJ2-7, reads ETGVTQSPTHLIKTRGQQVTLRCSSQSGHNTVSWYQQALGQGPQFIFQYYREEENGRGNFPPRFSGLQFPNYSSELNVNALELDDSALYLCASSLPGVIINEQYFGPGTRLTVT.

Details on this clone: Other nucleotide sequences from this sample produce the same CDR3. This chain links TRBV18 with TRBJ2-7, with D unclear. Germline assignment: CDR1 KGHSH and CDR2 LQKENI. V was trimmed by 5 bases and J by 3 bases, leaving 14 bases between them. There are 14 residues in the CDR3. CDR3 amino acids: CASSSGRRSYEQYF. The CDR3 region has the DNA TGTGCCAGCTCATCAGGTCGGCGGAGCTACGAGCAGTACTTC.